Following are 22 T cell receptor beta chains from one sample sequenced in a study of beta chain features in type 1 diabetes. TCRB transcripts that were expressed got sequenced, as all of the isolated RNA had been reverse transcribed. The repertoire was sequenced with immunoSEQ multiplex PCR; TCRdb's copy has only in-frame clones and lacks some. The table has 300,000 to 400,000 clones, under 8.5% seen once. Sequencing was carried out using central memory CD4+ T cells from blood. Receptors were obtained from a woman aged 18-35 years in good health.

This chain connects TRBV6-1 to TRBJ1-1; possible D gene TRBD1, 6 bases. CDR3 size: 15 residues. From germline, CDR1 is MNHNS and CDR2 SASEGT. Trimming took off 3 bases at V and 4 bases at J, with 15 bases between the two ends. CDR3 DNA sequence: TGTGCCAGCAGTGATTACGGGCAGGGGAGCACTGAAGCTTTCTTT. Translating gives CASSDYGQGSTEAFF.

This clone was detected only a few times. This likely came from a read error, as a far larger clone is one base away. This chain connects TRBV2 to TRBJ1-1; D is perhaps TRBD1 (5 bases). Germline V gene sequence: CDR1 SNHLY, CDR2 FYNNEI. Trimming removed 7 bases at V and 2 bases at J, with 20 bases between. The CDR3 is 16 amino acids. For the CDR3, the DNA is TGTGCCAGCAAGGGCCGTGGCGGGGACGGCAACACTGAAGCTTTCTTT. Its translation: CASKGRGGDGNTEAFF.

This clone was observed a handful of times. The same CDR3 is also encoded by other DNA sequences in this sample. The V gene is TRBV27, the J gene TRBJ2-7; D uncertain. The V end was cut by 3 bases, the J end by 5 bases, with 11 bases between. Germline V gives CDR1 MNHEY, CDR2 SMNVEV (reference sequence). This CDR3 is 13 amino acids long. The CDR3 is CASSLSPLDEQYF. For the CDR3, the DNA is TGTGCCAGCAGTTTGTCCCCTCTCGACGAGCAGTACTTC.

This clone was seen a handful of times. The rearrangement links TRBV5-6 to TRBJ2-1, with 11 positions matching TRBD2. Trimming cost V 0 bases and J 10 bases; bases outside gene matches: 9. CDR1 and CDR2 (germline): SGHDT, YYEEEE. The CDR3 sequence is 16 residues long. The CDR3 DNA follows: TGTGCCAGCAGCTTGGCAAGGGGACTAGCGGCCCCAGAGCAGTTCTTC. Its protein product is CASSLARGLAAPEQFF.

This clone was seen more than once but under ten times. The chain has TRBV5-1 and TRBJ2-2, with D uncertain. CDR3 length equals 16 residues. The germline V and J ends were trimmed by 0 bases and 4 bases, with 13 bases remaining between them. Germline V gives CDR1 SGHRS, CDR2 YFSETQ. The CDR3 reads CASSLGPLPSTGELFF. The CDR3 region has the DNA TGCGCCAGCAGCTTGGGGCCTCTTCCCAGCACCGGGGAGCTGTTTTTT.

The genes are TRBV27 and TRBJ2-1, with D possibly TRBD2 on 5 matching bases. Germline CDR1 reads MNHEY; CDR2 reads SMNVEV (reference sequence). V was shortened by 4 bases and J by 5 bases, with 18 bases between the two germline ends. The length of the CDR3 is 16 residues. The CDR3 region is CASSSRSEGRHNEQFF. CDR3 in DNA: TGTGCCAGCAGTTCTCGGTCCGAGGGCCGCCACAATGAGCAGTTCTTC.

This clone was found a few times. The rearrangement joins TRBV11-1 to TRBJ2-5; TRBD2 agrees at 9 bases. CDR1 SGHAT and CDR2 FQDESV come from the germline V gene (reference sequence). The CDR3 is 13 amino acids. Trimming took 5 bases from V and 5 from J; bases not matched to a gene: 3. CDR3 coding DNA: TGTGCCAGCAGCACCGGACTAGCGGAGACCCAGTACTTC. Encoded protein: CASSTGLAETQYF.

As to this clone: Other DNA sequences in this sample translate to the same CDR3. This rearrangement joins TRBV7-3 to TRBJ2-3, with 10 bases fitting TRBD1. V was clipped by 5 bases and J by 6 bases; unmatched bases: 8. In germline, CDR1 is SGHTA, CDR2 FQGTGA. The CDR3 consists of 15 residues. Here the CDR3 DNA reads TGTGCCAGCAGCGCTCGACAGGGGGCTGTTGATACGCAGTATTTT. It specifies CASSARQGAVDTQYF.

The chain couples TRBV13 to TRBJ2-5; D ambiguous. There are 11 residues in the CDR3. Germline V gene lookup returns CDR1 PRHDT and CDR2 FYEKMQ (reference sequence). The V end was cut by 4 bases, the J end by 5 bases, with 5 bases between. CDR3 bases: TGTGCCAGCAGCTCCCGGGAGACCCAGTACTTC. Translation: CASSSRETQYF.

This clone was observed a few times. The chain combines TRBV11-2 with TRBJ2-1; the D gene is possibly TRBD2 (5 bases). V was cut by 3 bases and J by 9 bases, with 9 bases left in between. This CDR3 contains 12 residues. Germline CDR1 SGHAT, CDR2 FQNNGV. CDR3 bases: TGTGCCAGCAGCTTGTCGGGAATTGAGCAGTTCTTC. This gives the protein CASSLSGIEQFF.

This clone was observed many times. In the same sample, other DNA sequences code for this CDR3. J is TRBJ1-1 and V is TRBV18, with D maybe TRBD1 (6 bases). Germline CDR1 KGHSH, CDR2 LQKENI. The ends were cut back, 3 bases at V and 1 base at J, with 6 bases in the middle. The CDR3 sequence is 13 residues long. The CDR3 sequence is CASSPGQNTEAFF. The CDR3 DNA is TGTGCCAGCTCACCGGGACAGAACACTGAAGCTTTCTTT.

The table lists this clone with many counts. This chain connects TRBV7-9 to TRBJ1-4, with 7 bases lining up with TRBD1. V lost 4 bases, J lost 4 bases, and 6 bases stayed unmatched. There are 15 residues in the CDR3. Germline-derived CDR1 and CDR2 are SEHNR and FQNEAQ (reference sequence). The CDR3 loop is CASSSTGTVNEKLFF. The CDR3 DNA sequence: TGTGCCAGCAGCTCCACAGGGACAGTTAATGAAAAACTGTTTTTT.

The chain links TRBV5-4 to TRBJ2-5, with D uncertain. Looked up from germline, CDR1 is SGHNT and CDR2 is YYREEE (reference sequence). The V and J ends lost 4 bases and 5 bases respectively, with 12 bases between them. The CDR3 is made up of 13 amino acids. The CDR3 bases are TGTGCCAGCAGCCCCGCCCCTAGGGAGACCCAGTACTTC. This gives the protein CASSPAPRETQYF.

The chain couples TRBV5-6 to TRBJ2-1; D may be TRBD2 (6 bases). The V end was cut by 1 base, the J end by 2 bases, with 13 bases between. Germline V gives CDR1 SGHDT, CDR2 YYEEEE. CDR3 length: 16 amino acids. CDR3 amino acids: CASSLTGSRPYNEQFF. DNA for the CDR3: TGTGCCAGCAGCTTGACCGGGAGCAGACCCTACAATGAGCAGTTCTTC.

The table lists this clone with many counts. This sequence joins TRBV6-1 and TRBJ2-2; no clear D. The germline gives CDR1 MNHNS, CDR2 SASEGT. V lost 8 bases and J 1 base, leaving 8 bases between the germline ends. This CDR3 spans 13 amino acids. DNA of the CDR3: TGTGCCAGCTGGATGGGGAACACCGGGGAGCTGTTTTTT. As protein: CASWMGNTGELFF.

This sequence joins TRBV7-2 and TRBJ2-7; D is unresolved. The CDR3 totals 14 residues. CDR1 is SGHTA and CDR2 is FQGNSA in the germline V gene. V was trimmed by 2 bases and J by 3 bases, leaving 11 bases between them. DNA for the CDR3: TGTGCCAGCAGCTTATGGCCGGACGGCTACGAGCAGTACTTC. Protein: CASSLWPDGYEQYF. Together with reference TRBV7-2 and TRBJ2-7, the CDR3 gives the full variable domain: GAGVSQSPSNKVTEKGKDVELRCDPISGHTALYWYRQSLGQGLEFLIYFQGNSAPDKSGLPSDRFSAERTGGSVSTLTIQRTQQEDSAVYLCASSLWPDGYEQYFGPGTRLTVT.

This clone has a handful of counts. This rearrangement joins TRBV5-1 to TRBJ2-7; 12 positions agree with TRBD2. After removal of 4 bases from V and 4 bases from J, the junction contained 9 bases not matched to a gene. The CDR3 totals 16 residues. CDR1 SGHRS and CDR2 YFSETQ come from the germline V gene. The CDR3 region is CASSTGTSGRAYEQYF. CDR3 DNA sequence: TGCGCCAGCAGCACCGGGACTAGCGGGCGGGCGTACGAGCAGTACTTC.

CDR3 nucleotide sequence: TGTGCCAGCAGCCACGGGCTCAACACTGAAGCTTTCTTT. Amino acids: CASSHGLNTEAFF. V is TRBV14 and J is TRBJ1-1, with D uncertain. The V end lost 3 bases, the J end lost 2 bases, and 7 bases lay between the germline ends. This CDR3 has 13 amino acids. CDR1 is SGHDN, CDR2 FVKESK, per germline.

The V gene is TRBV15, the J gene TRBJ2-5; 13 nucleotides align to TRBD2. The junction had 5 bases not matched to a gene; V was cut back by 1 base and J by 0 bases. CDR1 LNHNV and CDR2 YYDKDF come from the germline V gene (reference sequence). CDR3 length: 18 residues. The CDR3 reads CATSRGTSGSGYQETQYF. The CDR3 DNA sequence: TGTGCCACCAGCAGAGGGACTAGCGGGAGCGGGTACCAAGAGACCCAGTACTTC.

This clone was counted at least ten times. An end of the junction does not agree with germline; a read error may underlie this. The rearrangement links TRBV5-4 to TRBJ2-3; D is perhaps TRBD1 (5 bases). This CDR3 comprises 15 residues. Germline V CDR1 and CDR2: SGHNT, YYREEE (reference sequence). CDR3 amino acids: CASRLAADKTDTQYF. Here the CDR3 DNA reads TGTGCCAGCAGGTTGGCGGCGGACAAAACAGATACGCAGTATTTT.

A few counts support this clone. V and J are TRBV5-1 and TRBJ2-7, with TRBD2 identical over 7 bases. This CDR3 comprises 14 residues. V lost 4 bases and J lost 4; bases outside the gene matches: 8. Per the germline V gene, CDR1 is SGHRS and CDR2 is YFSETQ. CDR3 protein: CASSQAPGGYEQYF. DNA of the CDR3: TGCGCCAGCAGCCAAGCGCCGGGGGGATACGAGCAGTACTTC.

The chain employs TRBV6-4 and TRBJ2-3; D gene uncertain. V was clipped by 3 bases and J by 4 bases, with 8 bases between them. CDR3 size: 13 residues. CDR1 MRHNA and CDR2 SNTAGT come from the germline V gene. DNA for the CDR3: TGTGCCAGCAGTGAGAGGAGCGCAGATACGCAGTATTTT. It is translated as CASSERSADTQYF.